Listed below are T cell receptor beta chains from one sample, sequenced in a study of blood T cell repertoires in COVID-19. This table comes from immunoSEQ multiplex PCR, and its TCRdb copy is limited to in-frame clones, with some not included. The sample records 150,000 to 200,000 clones, around 82% being singletons. The sample comprised peripheral blood. The receptors come from a man in his sixties with active or convalescent COVID-19. Each CDR3 is given with its conserved first and last residue. D genes are given only for firm matches. A clone size is listed for some rows: how often the clone was seen (once, few, many), or a class if it is expanded.

size	D	V	J	CDR3	DNA
NA	TRBD2	TRBV5-1	TRBJ2-7	CASSSVAGGPVGEQYF	TGCGCCAGCAGCTCCGTTGCGGGGGGGCCGGTTGGCGAGCAGTACTTC
NA	TRBD1	TRBV3-1/TRBV3-2	TRBJ2-3	CASSHTTGGNAGLGTDTQYF	TGTGCCAGCAGCCATACGACAGGGGGCAATGCGGGCCTAGGCACAGATACGCAGTATTTT
NA	NA	TRBV6-1	TRBJ2-7	CASSERVQGDEQYF	TGTGCCAGCAGTGAAAGGGTCCAGGGTGACGAGCAGTACTTC
NA	TRBD1	TRBV11-2	TRBJ1-4	CASSLGRGQREKLFF	TGTGCCAGCAGCTTGGGCAGGGGGCAGCGTGAAAAACTGTTTTTT
NA	TRBD1	TRBV4-1	TRBJ1-2	CASSPTGTGNYGYTF	TGCGCCAGCAGCCCAACCGGGACAGGGAACTATGGCTACACCTTC
NA	NA	TRBV5-4	TRBJ2-7	CASSLAGIINEQYF	TGTGCCAGCAGCCTGGCGGGGATCATCAACGAGCAGTACTTC
NA	NA	TRBV5-4	TRBJ1-1	CASSSGGRQGRNTEAFF	TGTGCCAGCAGCTCGGGGGGGAGACAAGGTAGGAACACTGAAGCTTTCTTT
NA	NA	TRBV25-1	TRBJ1-2	CASSDGRVGYTF	TGTGCCAGCAGCGACGGGAGGGTTGGCTACACCTTC
NA	NA	TRBV9	TRBJ1-4	CASSVGGGTNEKLFF	TGTGCCAGCAGCGTAGGAGGGGGAACTAATGAAAAACTGTTTTTT
NA	TRBD1	TRBV2	TRBJ1-2	CASRRDRSNYGYTF	TGTGCCAGCAGACGGGACAGGAGTAACTATGGCTACACCTTC
NA	NA	TRBV19	TRBJ2-7	CASSMRLTGFDEQYF	TGTGCCAGTAGTATGCGGCTTACCGGCTTTGACGAGCAGTACTTC
few	TRBD2	TRBV28	TRBJ2-1	CASSLAGYYNEQFF	TGTGCCAGCTCTCTAGCGGGGTACTACAATGAGCAGTTCTTC
NA	NA	TRBV16	TRBJ1-6	CASSPLGGQGHNSPLHF	TGTGCCAGCAGCCCCCTCGGAGGGCAGGGCCATAATTCACCCCTCCACTTT
NA	NA	TRBV11-2	TRBJ2-1	CASSLALRLSYNEQFF	TGTGCCAGCAGCTTAGCATTGAGACTATCCTACAATGAGCAGTTCTTC
NA	TRBD1	TRBV18	TRBJ2-7	CASTPRGTGVLEQYF	TGTGCCAGCACCCCTCGAGGGACAGGGGTACTCGAGCAGTACTTC
NA	TRBD1	TRBV19	TRBJ1-5	CASSTFGTGFNQPQHF	TGTGCCAGTAGTACCTTCGGGACAGGATTTAATCAGCCCCAGCATTTT
NA	TRBD2	TRBV3-1/TRBV3-2	TRBJ2-5	CASSYPGLAGQTQYF	TGTGCCAGCAGTTATCCGGGACTAGCGGGACAGACCCAGTACTTC
few	NA	TRBV7-9	TRBJ2-2	CASSLGGSNTGELFF	TGTGCCAGCAGCTTAGGCGGGTCGAACACCGGGGAGCTGTTTTTT
few	NA	TRBV12-3/TRBV12-4	TRBJ1-2	CATPNGGAYGYTF	TGTGCCACCCCAAACGGGGGGGCCTATGGCTACACCTTC
once	NA	TRBV18	TRBJ2-7	CASSHGPTYEQYF	TGTGCCAGCTCCCACGGTCCGACCTACGAGCAGTACTTC
NA	NA	TRBV18	TRBJ2-4	CASSPDSTKNIQYF	TGTGCCAGCTCACCAGACAGTACCAAAAACATTCAGTACTTC
NA	TRBD2	TRBV28	TRBJ2-2	CASSSGTIAGELFF	TGTGCCAGCAGTTCCGGGACTATCGCCGGGGAGCTGTTTTTT
NA	NA	TRBV9	TRBJ2-5	CASSQGTDQETQYF	TGTGCCAGCAGCCAGGGGACGGACCAAGAGACCCAGTACTTC
NA	NA	TRBV3-1/TRBV3-2	TRBJ2-7	CASSQVLSWQGPYEQYF	TGTGCCAGCAGCCAAGTCCTTTCATGGCAGGGCCCCTACGAGCAGTACTTC
NA	NA	TRBV6-6	TRBJ1-2	CASSSDTGFGYTF	TGTGCCAGCAGTTCCGACACAGGATTCGGCTACACCTTC
NA	TRBD1	TRBV28	TRBJ2-7	CASSLLYDRQGKYEQYF	TGTGCCAGCAGTTTATTATATGACCGACAGGGCAAGTACGAGCAGTACTTC